A selection of T cell receptor beta chains follows, all from one sample in a study of CD8+ T cells in alopecia areata. TCRdb keeps only in-frame clones here, not all; method: immunoSEQ multiplex PCR. The sample has 150,000 to 200,000 clones, approximately 56% seen once. The sequencing here drew on CD4+ T cells sorted from blood, taken at week 0. Every receptor here comes from a human donor with alopecia areata. Each CDR3 is given with its conserved first and last residue. The D gene is left open where the match is weak. Not all rows give a size; the values are once, few, many and, for expanded clones, a class.

>NA|TRBJ2-2|TRBD1|TRBV29-1
CSVDTGQGDTGELFF
TGCAGCGTTGACACGGGACAGGGAGACACCGGGGAGCTGTTTTTT
>NA|TRBJ2-2|TRBD1|TRBV7-9
CANDRGRTGELFF
TGTGCCAACGACAGGGGGCGGACCGGGGAGCTGTTTTTT
>NA|TRBJ2-7|NA|TRBV7-9
CASSRLFGPSSYEQYF
TGTGCCAGCAGCCGGTTATTTGGGCCTAGCTCCTACGAGCAGTACTTC
>NA|TRBJ1-1|NA|TRBV2
CASTGATEAFF
TGTGCCAGCACAGGGGCCACTGAAGCTTTCTTT
>NA|TRBJ2-3|TRBD2|TRBV4-1
CASSQTGTSGWNTQYF
TGCGCCAGCAGCCAAACCGGGACTAGCGGGTGGAATACGCAGTATTTT
>many|TRBJ1-2|NA|TRBV29-1
CSSWTALAGGYTF
TGCAGCTCATGGACAGCCCTAGCGGGTGGCTACACCTTC
>few|TRBJ2-2|NA|TRBV19
CASSPGPGNTGELFF
TGTGCCAGTAGTCCGGGTCCCGGTAACACCGGGGAGCTGTTTTTT
>NA|TRBJ2-1|TRBD1|TRBV5-1
CASTTTGGMDEQFF
TGCGCCAGCACCACGACAGGGGGCATGGATGAGCAGTTCTTC
>NA|TRBJ2-7|TRBD1|TRBV27
CASSTWTGRRFEQYF
TGTGCCAGCAGTACCTGGACAGGGAGACGATTCGAGCAGTACTTC
>NA|TRBJ2-3|NA|TRBV7-2
CASSRGEGFNTDTQYF
TGTGCCAGCAGCCGAGGTGAGGGCTTTAACACAGATACGCAGTATTTT
>few|TRBJ2-2|TRBD2|TRBV29-1
CSVERLAGGTGELFF
TGCAGCGTTGAACGCCTAGCGGGGGGCACCGGGGAGCTGTTTTTT
>few|TRBJ2-1|NA|TRBV29-1
CSPLHEQFF
TGCAGCCCCCTCCATGAGCAGTTCTTC
>few|TRBJ2-3|NA|TRBV29-1
CSVEAGYSTDTQYF
TGCAGCGTTGAGGCAGGCTATAGCACAGATACGCAGTATTTT
>NA|TRBJ2-1|NA|TRBV5-4
CASSFPTSNEQFF
TGTGCCAGCAGCTTCCCGACTAGCAATGAGCAGTTCTTC
>NA|TRBJ1-6|NA|TRBV2
CASSDGDPGGYNSPLHF
TGTGCCAGCAGTGACGGGGACCCTGGGGGTTATAATTCACCCCTCCACTTT
>NA|TRBJ1-1|NA|TRBV27
CASSLSVGNTEAFF
TGTGCCAGCAGTTTATCGGTCGGGAACACTGAAGCTTTCTTT
>NA|TRBJ2-5|NA|TRBV6-5
CASSASGRTESQYF
TGTGCCAGCAGCGCTTCCGGGCGGACTGAGTCCCAGTACTTC
>NA|TRBJ2-7|NA|TRBV14
CASSRIRGGESYEQYF
TGTGCCAGCAGCCGAATCAGGGGCGGAGAGTCCTACGAGCAGTACTTC
>once|TRBJ1-2|NA|TRBV6-5
CASSAQSNYGYTF
TGTGCCAGCAGCGCACAGAGTAACTATGGCTACACCTTC
>NA|TRBJ2-7|NA|TRBV30
CAWGRAGEQYF
TGTGCCTGGGGCCGCGCGGGAGAGCAGTACTTC
>NA|TRBJ1-2|NA|TRBV9
CASRLGQGLNYGYTF
TGTGCCAGCAGGTTGGGGCAGGGTCTAAACTATGGCTACACCTTC
>NA|TRBJ1-1|TRBD1|TRBV27
CASSLDRARTEAFF
TGTGCCAGCAGTTTAGACAGGGCAAGGACTGAAGCTTTCTTT
>few|TRBJ2-3|NA|TRBV5-1
CASSPWGTDTQYF
TGCGCCAGCAGCCCCTGGGGGACAGATACGCAGTATTTT
>NA|TRBJ2-3|NA|TRBV29-1
CSVDAGPRTDTQYF
TGCAGCGTTGATGCTGGGCCCCGCACAGATACGCAGTATTTT
>NA|TRBJ1-1|NA|TRBV10-3
CAISVRQENTEAFF
TGTGCCATCAGTGTACGACAGGAGAACACTGAAGCTTTCTTT
>NA|TRBJ1-4|NA|TRBV15
CATSGGVSDEKLFF
TGTGCCACCAGCGGCGGGGTATCTGATGAAAAACTGTTTTTT
>NA|TRBJ1-1|TRBD1|TRBV30
CASGTGVSEAFF
TGTGCTTCCGGGACAGGGGTCTCTGAAGCTTTCTTT
>NA|TRBJ1-1|NA|TRBV29-1
CSVAGRQNTEAFF
TGCAGCGTTGCAGGGCGCCAGAACACTGAAGCTTTCTTT
>NA|TRBJ2-5|NA|TRBV29-1
CSVGVLVETQYF
TGCAGCGTTGGGGTACTGGTTGAGACCCAGTACTTC
>NA|TRBJ2-2|NA|TRBV7-2
CATRQVTGELFF
TGTGCCACCCGACAGGTCACCGGGGAGCTGTTTTTT
>few|TRBJ1-2|NA|TRBV29-1
CSVLSASRGYGYTF
TGCAGCGTCCTCAGTGCGAGTAGAGGTTATGGCTACACCTTC
>NA|TRBJ1-6|TRBD1|TRBV18
CASSLGTDDNSPLHF
TGTGCCAGCTCACTCGGGACAGACGATAATTCACCCCTCCACTTT